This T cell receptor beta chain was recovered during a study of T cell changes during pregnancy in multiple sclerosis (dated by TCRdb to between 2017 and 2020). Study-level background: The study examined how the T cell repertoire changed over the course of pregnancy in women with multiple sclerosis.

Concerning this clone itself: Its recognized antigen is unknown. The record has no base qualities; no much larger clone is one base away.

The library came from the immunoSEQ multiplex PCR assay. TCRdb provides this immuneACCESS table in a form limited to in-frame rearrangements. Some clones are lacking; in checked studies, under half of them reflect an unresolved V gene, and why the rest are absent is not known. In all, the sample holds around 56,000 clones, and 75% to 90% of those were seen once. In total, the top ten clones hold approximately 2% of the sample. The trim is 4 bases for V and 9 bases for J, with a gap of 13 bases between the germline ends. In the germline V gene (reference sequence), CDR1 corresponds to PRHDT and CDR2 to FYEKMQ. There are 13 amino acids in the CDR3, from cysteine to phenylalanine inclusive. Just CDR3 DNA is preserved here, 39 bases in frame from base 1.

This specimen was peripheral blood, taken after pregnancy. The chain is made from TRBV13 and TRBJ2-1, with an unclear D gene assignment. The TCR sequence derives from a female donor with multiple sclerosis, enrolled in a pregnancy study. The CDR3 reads CASSSPPSLEQFF. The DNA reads TGTGCCAGCAGCTCCCCGCCGAGCCTTGAGCAGTTCTTC.